Listed here are 30 T cell receptor beta chains from one sample, sequenced in a study of identical twins. Each CDR3 protein gets one entry after TCRdb re-called the 5' RACE reads with MiXCR. The table includes hundreds of thousands of distinct CDR3 sequences, about 22% detected once. The same sample was also studied in work on yellow fever vaccine responses in identical twins.

The sequenced sample was CD4+ T cells sorted from blood. These receptors were collected from a woman under 30 in good health.

This clonotype was observed a few times. The rearrangement uses TRBV11-2 and TRBJ2-7; unclear D gene. The germline gives CDR1 SGHAT, CDR2 FQNNGV. The CDR3 has 12 amino acids. V lost 4 bases, J lost 7 bases, and 11 bases lay in between. The CDR3 reads CASSSLGGEQYV. Written as DNA, the CDR3 is TGTGCCAGCAGCTCCTTGGGTGGGGAGCAGTACGTC.

The chain combines TRBV27 with TRBJ1-1; D unclear. Looked up from germline, CDR1 is MNHEY and CDR2 is SMNVEV (reference sequence). V was pared by 6 bases and J by 1 base, with 15 bases between. The CDR3 totals 15 residues. CDR3 in amino acids: CASSPSLRPNTEAFF. In nucleotides, the CDR3 is TGTGCCAGCAGCCCAAGCCTCAGACCGAACACTGAAGCTTTCTTT.

This clonotype has more than one count but fewer than ten. The chain links TRBV28 to TRBJ1-2; 9 bases are shared with TRBD1. The CDR3 length is 17 residues. The germline CDR1 and CDR2 sequences are MDHEN and SYDVKM. The V and J ends lost 8 bases and 2 bases, in that order; junction bases with no gene match: 15. The CDR3 nucleotides are TGTGCCAGCCGACATCCGGCGGGACAGGGAGGAAACTATGGCTACACCTTC. This sequence encodes CASRHPAGQGGNYGYTF.

In this sample, this clonotype turned up a few times. The rearrangement uses TRBV5-1 and TRBJ2-3, with D maybe TRBD2 (6 bases). The V gene lost 7 bases and the J gene lost 0 bases, with 12 bases spanning the gap. CDR1 is SGHRS and CDR2 is YFSETQ in the germline V gene. The CDR3 length is 14 residues. CDR3 residues: CASAGTHSTDTQYF. CDR3 DNA sequence: TGCGCCAGCGCCGGGACTCACAGCACAGATACGCAGTATTTT.

This clonotype was seen more than once but under ten times. The chain has TRBV12-3 or TRBV12-4 and TRBJ2-3; D remains ambiguous. This CDR3 is 11 amino acids long. V shed 6 bases and J shed 5 bases, with 6 bases lying between them. The CDR3 region has the DNA TGTGCCAGCAGGACGCTAGATACGCAGTATTTT. It specifies CASRTLDTQYF.

This clonotype was counted between two and nine times. This chain connects TRBV7-8 to TRBJ2-7, with 10 bases fitting TRBD2. With 5 bases clipped from V and 5 bases from J, the junction kept 3 bases outside the gene matches. Germline CDR1 reads SGHVS; CDR2 reads FQNEAQ. The CDR3 has 13 residues. The CDR3 region has the DNA TGTGCCAGCAGCCCCGGGACTAGCGACGAGCAGTACTTC. It encodes CASSPGTSDEQYF.

The rearrangement links TRBV12-3 or TRBV12-4 to TRBJ2-4; D is possibly TRBD1 (5 bases). Trimming took 6 bases from V and 7 from J, leaving 7 bases between them. The CDR3 is 11 residues long. This CDR3 is CASSNRNIQYF. For the CDR3, the DNA is TGTGCCAGCAGCAACAGGAACATTCAGTACTTC.

The chain combines TRBV19 with TRBJ1-6, with 7 bases matching TRBD1. CDR3 size: 15 residues. V was clipped by 5 bases and J by 7 bases; unmatched bases: 8. Germline V CDR1 and CDR2: LNHDA, SQIVND (reference sequence). The CDR3 DNA follows: TGTGCCAGTAGTTCAGAGACAGGGAGGAATTCACCCCTCCACTTT. It specifies CASSSETGRNSPLHF.

This clonotype turned up a few times. V usage is TRBV6-5 and J usage is TRBJ1-2, with 8 bases aligning to TRBD1. Germline-derived CDR1 and CDR2 are MNHEY and SVGAGI. The CDR3 extends over 14 amino acids. V shed 2 bases and J 7 bases; nucleotides not matched to a gene: 6. CDR3 residues: CASSYSPGGVGYTF. In DNA form, the CDR3 reads TGTGCCAGCAGTTACAGTCCAGGGGGCGTTGGCTACACCTTC.

This clonotype occurred a few times. The chain joins TRBV7-9 to TRBJ2-4; the match to TRBD2 covers 10 bases. Germline CDR1 SEHNR, CDR2 FQNEAQ (reference sequence). V trimming: 4 bases; J trimming: 1 base; junction bases outside the gene matches: 1. The CDR3 is 15 amino acids. The DNA of the CDR3 is TGTGCCAGCAGCTCGGGACTAGCGGCCAAAAACATTCAGTACTTC. It is translated as CASSSGLAAKNIQYF. The full variable domain, rest sourced from reference TRBV7-9 and TRBJ2-4, is DTGVSQNPRHKITKRGQNVTFRCDPISEHNRLYWYRQTLGQGPEFLTYFQNEAQLEKSRLLSDRFSAERPKGSFSTLEIQRTEQGDSAMYLCASSSGLAAKNIQYFGAGTRLSVL.

The V gene is TRBV11-3, the J gene TRBJ2-5; D is ambiguous. Trimming left V 5 bases short and J 4 bases short, with 11 bases between. Germline V lookup: CDR1 SGHNT, CDR2 YENEEA. The CDR3 is 13 residues long. The CDR3 DNA follows: TGTGCCAGCAGCGTCATGGGTCGAGAGACCCAGTACTTC. Its protein product is CASSVMGRETQYF.

This clonotype was detected a few times. V usage is TRBV20-1 and J usage is TRBJ2-2, with D unclear. CDR3 length: 15 amino acids. Trimming stripped 6 bases from V and 0 bases from J, with 14 bases between. Germline values: CDR1 DFQATT, CDR2 SNEGSKA (reference sequence). The CDR3 region is CSASPAAANTGELFF. Here the CDR3 DNA reads TGCAGTGCCTCCCCGGCAGCCGCGAACACCGGGGAGCTGTTTTTT.

The J gene is TRBJ1-2, the V gene TRBV9, with D unclear. Germline V gene data show CDR1 as SGDLS and CDR2 as YYNGEE. The V end was cut by 2 bases, the J end by 2 bases, with 13 bases between. The CDR3 spans 15 residues. The DNA for the CDR3 is TGTGCCAGCAGCGTGCCTGTGGAGGTAAACTATGGCTACACCTTC. Encoded protein: CASSVPVEVNYGYTF.

This rearrangement joins TRBV5-1 to TRBJ1-5; D gene ambiguous. V lost 0 bases and J 7 bases, leaving 11 bases between the germline ends. The CDR3 is made up of 14 amino acids. Per the germline V gene, CDR1 is SGHRS and CDR2 is YFSETQ. CDR3 in DNA: TGCGCCAGCAGCTTGGGGGAGGGAGGACAGCCCCAGCATTTT. It is translated as CASSLGEGGQPQHF.

The chain links TRBV20-1 to TRBJ2-7; TRBD2 matches 10 bases. There are 18 residues in the CDR3. The germline gives CDR1 DFQATT, CDR2 SNEGSKA (reference sequence). Trimming at V came to 0 bases and at J to 2 bases, leaving 13 bases not matched to a gene. The CDR3 reads CSARDYQREGHSTYEQYF. The CDR3 DNA reads as TGCAGTGCTAGAGATTACCAGCGGGAGGGCCATTCTACCTACGAGCAGTACTTC.

This clonotype came up a few times. J is TRBJ2-6 and V is TRBV5-5; the D gene is possibly TRBD1 (5 bases). Trimming took off 0 bases at V and 4 bases at J, with 14 bases between the two ends. This CDR3 has 17 residues. CDR1 SGHKS and CDR2 YYEKEE come from the germline V gene (reference sequence). The CDR3 DNA is TGTGCCAGCAGCTTGGAGGTCTCAGGGAACGGGGCCAACGTCCTGACTTTC. Translation: CASSLEVSGNGANVLTF.

J is TRBJ2-3 and V is TRBV10-3, with D possibly being TRBD2 (6 bases). There are 13 residues in the CDR3. Trimming stripped 8 bases from V and 4 bases from J, with 13 bases between. Germline assignment: CDR1 ENHRY and CDR2 SYGVKD. For the CDR3, the DNA is TGTGCCATCCGCCCCGGCGGGGCAGATACGCAGTATTTT. This codes for CAIRPGGADTQYF.

This clonotype was recorded a few times. Germline and junction disagree at one end, which may indicate a read error. This chain uses TRBV11-2 with TRBJ2-4, with 7 positions matching TRBD2. The CDR3 loop spans 18 amino acids. The germline CDR1 and CDR2 sequences are SGHAT and FQNNGV. The CDR3 DNA reads as TGCGCCAGCAGCTTAGTCGGGCCGGCTAGCGGAAAAAAAAACATTCAGTACTTC. Amino acid sequence: CASSLVGPASGKKNIQYF.

The V and J genes are TRBV25-1 and TRBJ1-1; D might be TRBD1 (5 bases). CDR1 is MGHDK, CDR2 SYGVNS, per germline. CDR3 length: 12 residues. V lost 7 bases to trimming and J lost 7 bases, with 13 bases between them. The CDR3 coding sequence is TGTGCCAGCACATTACAGGACGATGAAGCTTTCTTT. Its translation: CASTLQDDEAFF.

This clonotype has just a few counts. V and J are TRBV28 and TRBJ2-5, with D unresolved. The germline CDR1 and CDR2 sequences are MDHEN and SYDVKM. CDR3 size: 12 residues. The V end lost 5 bases, the J end lost 5 bases, and 9 bases lay between the germline ends. The CDR3 is CASSNYLETQYF. CDR3 sequence (DNA): TGTGCCAGCAGTAACTATCTGGAGACCCAGTACTTC.

The rearrangement uses TRBV20-1 and TRBJ2-1, with D uncertain. The CDR3 is made up of 12 amino acids. V lost 7 bases and J 5 bases, leaving 12 bases between the germline ends. Germline V CDR1 and CDR2: DFQATT, SNEGSKA (reference sequence). CDR3 coding DNA: TGCAGTGTCAAGAGAGAGAACAATGAGCAGTTCTTC. Translation gives CSVKRENNEQFF.

This sequence joins TRBV20-1 and TRBJ2-1, with D perhaps matching TRBD1 (5 bases). Trimming left V 5 bases short and J 4 bases short, with 12 bases between. The CDR3 extends over 13 amino acids. Germline lookup yields CDR1 DFQATT and CDR2 SNEGSKA (reference sequence). In DNA, the CDR3 is TGCAGTGCTGATGGACAAGCATACAATGAGCAGTTCTTC. Translating it yields CSADGQAYNEQFF.

This clonotype was found a few times. V usage is TRBV12-3 or TRBV12-4 and J usage is TRBJ2-5; weak D call: TRBD1 (5 bases). The CDR3 is 16 amino acids. Trimming left V 2 bases short and J 1 base short, with 14 bases between. CDR3 in DNA: TGTGCCAGCAGTTTATTTACCAGGCAGGGCCAAGAGACCCAGTACTTC. Translating gives CASSLFTRQGQETQYF.

Only a few counts were recorded for this clonotype. The V call is TRBV6-1, the J call TRBJ1-1, with no clear D. The CDR3 extends over 14 amino acids. Between the trimmed V and J ends, which lost 6 bases and 5 bases, there was a span of 16 bases. The V gene's germline CDR1 is MNHNS and CDR2 SASEGT. CDR3 coding DNA: TGTGCCAGCAGGACCCGAGAGGGTGAAACTGAAGCTTTCTTT. Translation gives CASRTREGETEAFF.

This clonotype showed up just a few times. The rearrangement joins TRBV5-1 to TRBJ2-7; a weak D match, TRBD1 (6 bases). This CDR3 spans 15 amino acids. Trimming stripped 2 bases from V and 0 bases from J, with 12 bases between. The V gene's germline CDR1 is SGHRS and CDR2 YFSETQ. CDR3 DNA sequence: TGCGCCAGCAGCTTCGGGGACATTGGCTCCTACGAGCAGTACGTC. Translation: CASSFGDIGSYEQYV.

This clonotype was seen a single time. The chain employs TRBV11-3 and TRBJ1-4, with 7 bases identical to TRBD1. CDR1 and CDR2 from the germline V gene are SGHNT and YENEEA. The CDR3 runs 12 residues. Trimming at V came to 4 bases and at J to 11 bases, leaving 4 bases not matched to a gene. The CDR3 reads CASSSTGLKLFF. The CDR3 DNA reads TGTGCCAGCAGCTCGACAGGGTTGAAACTGTTTTTT.

This clonotype was seen a handful of times. This chain connects TRBV20-1 to TRBJ2-5; TRBD1 matches at 9 bases. Germline V lookup: CDR1 DFQATT, CDR2 SNEGSKA (reference sequence). This CDR3 spans 14 amino acids. Trimming cost V 3 bases and J 1 base; bases outside gene matches: 3. The CDR3 loop is CSASRQGVQETQYF. CDR3 in DNA: TGCAGTGCTAGTAGACAGGGGGTCCAAGAGACCCAGTACTTC.

The rearrangement links TRBV20-1 to TRBJ2-6; D gene uncertain. This CDR3 spans 14 amino acids. The germline V and J ends were trimmed by 0 bases and 4 bases, with 7 bases remaining between them. In germline, CDR1 is DFQATT, CDR2 SNEGSKA (reference sequence). CDR3 DNA: TGCAGTGCTAGAGATTTGGAAGGGGCCAACGTCCTGACTTTC. Translating it yields CSARDLEGANVLTF.

This clonotype has a handful of counts. The gene calls are TRBV25-1 and TRBJ1-2, with D possibly matching TRBD1 (5 bases). Germline CDR1 MGHDK, CDR2 SYGVNS. Trimming cost V 3 bases and J 6 bases, with 20 bases left between them. CDR3 length: 16 residues. The CDR3 DNA reads as TGTGCCAGCAGTGATCCCCAGGGTAGGAGGTGGGATGGCTACACCTTC. This gives the protein CASSDPQGRRWDGYTF.

This clonotype was seen more than once but under ten times. The rearrangement joins TRBV3-1 to TRBJ1-5, with D hard to call. Germline-derived CDR1 and CDR2 are LGHDT and YNNKEL (reference sequence). The V end was cut by 7 bases, the J end by 6 bases, with 10 bases between. CDR3 size: 12 residues. CDR3 in amino acids: CASIGVSQPQHF. The DNA for the CDR3 is TGTGCCAGCATCGGGGTGTCTCAGCCCCAGCATTTT. Drawing the rest from reference TRBV3-1 and TRBJ1-5, the complete variable domain is DTAVSQTPKYLVTQMGNDKSIKCEQNLGHDTMYWYKQDSKKFLKIMFSYNNKELIINETVPNRFSPKSPDKAHLNLHINSLELGDSAVYFCASIGVSQPQHFGDGTRLSIL.